Reported below is one TCR beta chain. Antigen unknown. CDR1 is MNHEY, CDR2 SVGAGI, per germline. The ends lost 6 bases at V and 1 base at J; junction bases unmatched: 8. This CDR3 is built from 15 residues. TCRdb's copy holds only in-frame clones and misses some; the assay was immunoSEQ multiplex PCR. This table holds hundreds of thousands of clones, 88% found once. Specified treatment: around 19 received Ad26.COV2.S at low or high dose, single or two shots; 5 received placebo; per-sample allocation not given. Sampling was done on day 63 after the first vaccine or placebo injection. An Ad26 vector carrying the Wuhan-strain SARS-CoV-2 spike served as the vaccine. This record belongs to a study of Ad26.COV2.S vaccination and SARS-CoV-2 variants. Study results and caveats: Total T cell responses may have been underestimated by the TCR breadth and depth analyses.

This TCR was recovered from a person between 18 and 60 years old who received the Ad26.COV2.S COVID-19 vaccine or a placebo. This chain links TRBV6-5 with TRBJ2-5; 7 nucleotides line up with TRBD1. Sequences were derived from peripheral blood, sampled in a trial of Ad26.COV2.S vaccine versus placebo. Here the CDR3 DNA reads TGTGCCAGCAGAAGGGGACAGTTAACCCAAGAGACCCAGTACTTC. Amino acids: CASRRGQLTQETQYF.